This T cell receptor (beta chain) was obtained from a study of T cell responses to AZD1222 COVID-19 vaccine. The study, taken as a whole, reports: Possibly, clonal diversity was underestimated; donors were largely white British and included more females. Scientists sampled the repertoires only once the peak T cell response had passed. Of spike-specific TCRs, nearly half reportedly target regions left unmutated in variants.

The CDR3 totals 16 residues. With 3 bases clipped from V and 1 base from J, the junction kept 6 bases outside the gene matches. Germline V CDR1 and CDR2: SGHTS, YDEGEE. Of note for this clone: No antigen is known for it.

This table comes from immunoSEQ multiplex PCR, and its TCRdb copy is limited to in-frame clones, with some not included. Among roughly 120,000 clones listed, more than 80% were seen once. The material sequenced was peripheral blood, taken 28 days after the second AZD1222 dose. This chain links TRBV5-8 with TRBJ1-1, with 10 bases lining up with TRBD1. The sequence was collected from an adult who received the AZD1222 COVID-19 vaccine. In DNA form, the CDR3 reads TGTGCCAGCAGCTCGGGACAGGGGAATAGGAACACTGAAGCTTTCTTT. This codes for CASSSGQGNRNTEAFF.